What follows is one T cell receptor (beta chain) and its context. Repertoires were generated with immunoSEQ multiplex PCR, while TCRdb's copy carries only in-frame clones and drops some. Here the sample spans about 100,000 clones, 85% to 95% being singletons. The data derive from a study of T cell changes during pregnancy in multiple sclerosis. V was cut by 4 bases and J by 2 bases, with 9 bases left in between. Germline CDR1 and CDR2: SQVTM and ANQGSEA. There are 12 residues in the CDR3. The chain employs TRBV29-1 and TRBJ2-7, with D possibly being TRBD2 (6 bases). The sequence came from a female donor with multiple sclerosis, enrolled in a pregnancy study. This specimen was peripheral blood, taken in the first trimester of pregnancy. The CDR3 coding sequence is TGCAGCGTTGTAGCGGAGGCCTACGAGCAGTACTTC. As protein: CSVVAEAYEQYF.